Below, one T cell receptor (beta chain) is given with its context. It lacks a known antigen. Within one base of it there is no much larger clone, and no base qualities were kept. These data come from a study of blood T cell repertoires in COVID-19 (dated by TCRdb to the early 2020s). For context, the study as a whole: Collaborator samples came from the United States, Italy and Spain and covered acute and convalescent phases of COVID-19. Samples were obtained from the ongoing ImmuneRACE study (first 160 participants) and from 1,000 to 1,500 subjects provided by 6 global collaborators. The sample metadata nearly always contained a de-identified subject ID, COVID-19 status, age in years and sex. The repertoires were released in a freely available public database meant as a resource for research on the immune response to SARS-CoV-2. The material from the prospective study consisted of cDNA or gDNA derived from T cells, B-cell-depleted T cells, or PBMCs. The dataset comprised deeply sampled blood TCRbeta repertoires from subjects exposed to, actively infected with, or recovered from COVID-19. Where HLA class I and class II types were available, the types were taken from metadata supplied by the sample provider, not from assay-based typing.

TCRbeta CDR3 regions were amplified from genomic DNA by means of the immunoSEQ Assay, a bias-controlled multiplex PCR. Per the source publication's procedure: Within the assay, amplification of reference gene primers was used to estimate how many nucleated cells each sample contained. To quantify the absolute abundance of each unique TCRbeta CDR3 rearrangement, sequence reads were collapsed and filtered. For each sample, productive Simpson clonality was calculated by taking the square root of Simpson's diversity index across productive rearrangements. TCRdb re-hosts the immuneACCESS table, in-frame sequences only. Its copies lack some clones; in the studies checked, an unresolved V gene accounts for under half of them, and the cause for the rest is not known. D and trimming come from the DNA, and the V and J calls and clone size come from that table. Recorded for this sample are 130,000 to 150,000 clones; 80% of them occurred a single time. The ten biggest clones cover about 3.5% of the sample.

The germline V gene supplies CDR1 SGHVS and CDR2 FNYEAQ. Trimmed from V: 1 base; trimmed from J: 3 bases; junction bases lacking a gene match: 5. The CDR3 holds 15 amino acids from the cysteine to the phenylalanine. The kept DNA is CDR3 alone, 45 bases in frame from the first base. Samples from volunteer blood donors who had recovered from COVID-19 were contributed by a second Seattle source. Each collaborating institution followed its own protocols to collect whole blood in K2EDTA tubes. For TCRbeta analysis, collaborator samples were shipped as frozen whole blood, as isolated PBMCs, or as DNA extracted from either sample type. The paper as a whole reports these results and caveats: The quantity of clinical and demographic metadata differed by source and by participant and was supplied without curation.

The source of this sequence is a man between 65 and 80 years old who had recovered from COVID-19. Sample: peripheral blood. Rearrangement joined TRBV7-6 to TRBJ2-7, with 8 bases aligning to TRBD1. The CDR3 amino acid sequence is: CASSLEVTGDYEQYF. Here is the DNA: TGTGCCAGCAGCTTAGAGGTGACAGGGGACTACGAGCAGTACTTC.